This TCR beta chain emerged from a study of Ad26.COV2.S vaccination and SARS-CoV-2 variants. Regarding the study as a whole: There was reportedly substantial breadth in spike-specific CD8+ and CD4+ T cell responses after vaccination. Possibly, TCR breadth and depth analyses underestimated total T cell responses.

Of note for this clone: What it recognizes is unknown.

Sequencing was performed with immunoSEQ multiplex PCR; in TCRdb, only in-frame clones are kept and a portion is missing. The sample holds 360,000 or so clones; over 75% are singletons and the top ten take 3.4%. Germline CDR1 is MGHRA and CDR2 is YSYEKL. V was shortened by 1 base and J by 7 bases, with 16 bases between the two germline ends. The CDR3 has 16 residues. Treatment reported: some 20 received Ad26.COV2.S at low or high dose, single or two shots; 5 received placebo; per-sample allocation not given. Sampling was performed 63 days after the first vaccine or placebo injection. The clonotype originates from a person between 18 and 60 years old who received the Ad26.COV2.S COVID-19 vaccine or a placebo. The specimen comprised peripheral blood, sampled in a trial of Ad26.COV2.S vaccine versus placebo. The chain joins TRBV4-1 to TRBJ1-4; unclear D gene. The CDR3 is CASSQVPGEGVEKLFF. The CDR3 region has the DNA TGCGCCAGCAGCCAAGTACCCGGGGAGGGAGTTGAAAAACTGTTTTTT.